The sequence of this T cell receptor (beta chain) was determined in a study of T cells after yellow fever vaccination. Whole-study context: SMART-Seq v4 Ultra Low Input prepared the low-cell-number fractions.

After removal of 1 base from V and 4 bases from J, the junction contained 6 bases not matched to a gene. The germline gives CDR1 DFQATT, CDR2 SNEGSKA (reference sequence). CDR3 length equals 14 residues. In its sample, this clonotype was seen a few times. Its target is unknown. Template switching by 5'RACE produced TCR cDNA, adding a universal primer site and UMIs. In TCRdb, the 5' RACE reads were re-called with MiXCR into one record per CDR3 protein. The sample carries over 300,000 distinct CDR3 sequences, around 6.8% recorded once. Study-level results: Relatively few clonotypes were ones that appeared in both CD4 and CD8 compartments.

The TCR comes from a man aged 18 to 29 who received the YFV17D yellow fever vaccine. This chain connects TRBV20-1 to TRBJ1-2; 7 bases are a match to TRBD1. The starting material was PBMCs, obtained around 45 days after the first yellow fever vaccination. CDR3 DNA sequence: TGCAGTGCTAGAGGGGACAGCAGCTCCTATGGCTACACCTTC. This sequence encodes CSARGDSSSYGYTF.